This T cell receptor (beta chain) stems from a study of blood T cells in healthy people across ages. The people who gave samples were healthy Caucasians from Russia, aged about 6 to 100. The authors isolated at least 6.5 million PBMCs per sample. V gave up 7 bases and J gave up 5 bases; unmatched junction bases: 12. The germline gives CDR1 SQVTM, CDR2 ANQGSEA. The CDR3 extends over 15 amino acids. A sample-barcoded 5' primer and a J-beta primer mix were used in a second PCR of roughly 6 to 12 cycles. TCRdb processed the 5' RACE reads anew with MiXCR; each CDR3 protein has one entry. The sample yields 1.5 million to 2 million distinct CDR3 sequences, roughly 27% seen once.

The rearrangement uses TRBV29-1 and TRBJ2-1; 9 bases line up with TRBD2. The clonotype comes from a woman aged 25 to 39 in good health. Material for sequencing was blood. Here the CDR3 reads CSANLLAGLNNEQFF. The DNA of the CDR3 is TGCAGCGCCAACCTTCTAGCGGGACTTAACAATGAGCAGTTCTTC.